The entry that follows covers one T cell receptor beta chain sequence. Its specificity is unknown. The sample originates from a study of T cell responses to AZD1222 COVID-19 vaccine. Study-level findings and limits: Unmutated variant regions reportedly attract nearly half of all spike-specific TCRs.

Profiling relied on immunoSEQ multiplex PCR, and the TCRdb table lists in-frame clones only, not all of them. The table records some 99,000 clones, around nine tenths of them present only once. Trimming removed 4 bases from V and 5 bases from J; junction bases left unmatched: 15. CDR1 is SGHKS, CDR2 YYEKEE, per germline (reference sequence). The CDR3 consists of 17 residues. The chain couples TRBV5-5 to TRBJ1-1, with 9 bases fitting TRBD1. Source: peripheral blood, taken on day 0 of AZD1222 vaccination. The sequence was collected from an adult in good health. Here the CDR3 reads CASSPLVRGQGGTEAFF. CDR3 coding DNA: TGTGCCAGCAGCCCCTTGGTGCGGGGACAGGGAGGGACTGAAGCTTTCTTT. The entire variable domain, with the rest obtained from reference TRBV5-5 and TRBJ1-1, is as follows: DAGVTQSPTHLIKTRGQQVTLRCSPISGHKSVSWYQQVLGQGPQFIFQYYEKEERGRGNFPDRFSARQFPNYSSELNVNALLLGDSALYLCASSPLVRGQGGTEAFFGQGTRLTVV.